Listed below are T cell receptor beta chains from one sample, sequenced in a study of shared clonotypes between healthy human individuals. Data came from immunoSEQ multiplex PCR; TCRdb stores just in-frame clones and leaves some out. The sample gives 1.5 million to 2.5 million clones, about 95% of which show up once; around 1% is in the top ten. Source material: naive CD8+ T cells sorted from blood. These receptors were taken from a man between 18 and 29 years old in good health. The CDR3 runs from the conserved cysteine through the conserved F or W. Each record gives: V gene, J gene, D gene, CDR3 protein, CDR3 DNA. A D gene is named only where the DNA matches it firmly.

v_gene: TRBV5-5; j_gene: TRBJ1-2; d_gene: TRBD1; CDR3aa: CASSFRTGEVYGYTF; CDR3nt: TGTGCCAGCAGCTTTCGGACAGGGGAAGTCTATGGCTACACCTTC
v_gene: TRBV27; j_gene: TRBJ1-6; d_gene: NA; CDR3aa: CASSLSGGVSPLHF; CDR3nt: TGTGCCAGCAGTTTATCGGGCGGGGTTTCACCCCTCCACTTT
v_gene: TRBV11-3; j_gene: TRBJ1-1; d_gene: NA; CDR3aa: CASSLDPGLERRRAFF; CDR3nt: TGTGCCAGCAGCTTAGACCCGGGTCTGGAAAGGCGTAGAGCTTTCTTT
v_gene: TRBV7-9; j_gene: TRBJ1-3; d_gene: NA; CDR3aa: CASSPTGNTIYF; CDR3nt: TGTGCCAGCAGCCCCACTGGAAACACCATATATTTT
v_gene: TRBV19; j_gene: TRBJ1-2; d_gene: NA; CDR3aa: CASSPGGVLYGYTF; CDR3nt: TGTGCCAGTAGTCCCGGGGGTGTCCTCTATGGCTACACCTTC
v_gene: TRBV6-5; j_gene: TRBJ2-5; d_gene: TRBD2; CDR3aa: CASSFTGTSVGETQYF; CDR3nt: TGTGCCAGCAGTTTTACCGGGACTAGCGTAGGAGAGACCCAGTACTTC
v_gene: TRBV13; j_gene: TRBJ2-3; d_gene: TRBD2; CDR3aa: CASSLVETSGTDTQYF; CDR3nt: TGTGCCAGCAGCTTAGTTGAGACTAGCGGCACAGATACGCAGTATTTT
v_gene: TRBV21-1; j_gene: TRBJ2-1; d_gene: NA; CDR3aa: CASSNPLAHNEQFF; CDR3nt: TGTGCCAGCAGCAATCCATTGGCCCACAATGAGCAGTTCTTC
v_gene: TRBV11-2; j_gene: TRBJ1-2; d_gene: NA; CDR3aa: CASSFGGGGYTF; CDR3nt: TGTGCCAGCAGCTTTGGTGGGGGCGGCTACACCTTC
v_gene: TRBV30; j_gene: TRBJ1-6; d_gene: NA; CDR3aa: CAWTGSGNSPLHF; CDR3nt: TGTGCCTGGACGGGATCGGGTAATTCACCCCTCCACTTT
v_gene: TRBV7-9; j_gene: TRBJ1-4; d_gene: TRBD1; CDR3aa: CASSLAGQGGITNEKLFF; CDR3nt: TGTGCCAGCAGCTTAGCAGGACAGGGAGGAATAACTAATGAAAAACTGTTTTTT
v_gene: TRBV27; j_gene: TRBJ2-7; d_gene: TRBD2; CDR3aa: CASSLSSGTTEQYF; CDR3nt: TGTGCCAGCAGTCTCTCGTCCGGGACTACCGAGCAGTACTTC
v_gene: TRBV9; j_gene: TRBJ2-7; d_gene: TRBD2; CDR3aa: CASSQTPGLAYEQYF; CDR3nt: TGTGCCAGCAGCCAGACACCGGGACTAGCGTACGAGCAGTACTTC
v_gene: TRBV15; j_gene: TRBJ1-4; d_gene: NA; CDR3aa: CATRASESVKLFF; CDR3nt: TGTGCCACAAGGGCCTCCGAGAGCGTAAAACTGTTTTTT
v_gene: TRBV13; j_gene: TRBJ2-5; d_gene: NA; CDR3aa: CASSSRYQETQYF; CDR3nt: TGTGCCAGCAGCTCAAGGTACCAAGAGACCCAGTACTTC
v_gene: TRBV5-1; j_gene: TRBJ1-2; d_gene: NA; CDR3aa: CASSLDTVIGYTF; CDR3nt: TGCGCCAGCAGCTTGGACACAGTCATAGGCTACACCTTC